The 30 T cell receptor beta chains in this list originate from one sample, sequenced in a study of OX40 agonist ivuxolimab in advanced cancers. Method: immunoSEQ multiplex PCR; TCRdb's copy keeps in-frame clones and lacks some. The sample yields over 60,000 clones, approximately 80% seen once. The sequencing used CD4+ or CD8+ T cells sorted from blood, collected in a trial of the OX40 agonist ivuxolimab. These receptors all come from an adult with an advanced solid tumor such as melanoma, head and neck, liver or kidney cancer.

The chain joins TRBV5-8 to TRBJ1-2, with 7 nucleotides matching TRBD1. This CDR3 spans 14 amino acids. The trim removed 4 bases at V and 6 bases at J, leaving 9 bases unmatched. Germline V gene sequence: CDR1 SGHTS, CDR2 YDEGEE. In DNA form, the CDR3 reads TGTGCCAGCAGCCCCGACGACAGGGAGGATGGCTACACCTTC. Encoded protein: CASSPDDREDGYTF.

The V gene is TRBV5-6, the J gene TRBJ2-2; 8 bases line up with TRBD2. Germline loops: CDR1 SGHDT, CDR2 YYEEEE. The CDR3 is 19 amino acids. V gave up 4 bases and J gave up 4 bases; unmatched junction bases: 18. The CDR3 loop is CASSPLGGSGLAFTGELFF. CDR3 in DNA: TGTGCCAGCAGCCCCTTGGGGGGGAGCGGACTAGCCTTCACCGGGGAGCTGTTTTTT.

The chain combines TRBV12-2 with TRBJ1-5; no check of the table's D call, TRBD1, against the DNA was made. TRBV12-2 is designated a pseudogene. The CDR3 sequence is 14 residues long. In DNA, the CDR3 is TGTGCAAGTCGCCCCCGACAGGGAAATCAGCCCCAGCATTTT. Its translation is CASRPRQGNQPQHF.

The V call is TRBV10-3, the J call TRBJ2-5; possibly TRBD1 for D (5 bases). Germline V lookup: CDR1 ENHRY, CDR2 SYGVKD. Trimming pared 2 bases from V and 4 bases from J, leaving 8 bases between. This CDR3 has 13 amino acids. The CDR3 loop reads CAISEQGRETQYF. The CDR3 DNA sequence: TGTGCCATCAGTGAGCAGGGTCGAGAGACCCAGTACTTC.

The rearrangement joins TRBV9 to TRBJ1-4; no clear D. Germline assignment: CDR1 SGDLS and CDR2 YYNGEE. V lost 3 bases, J lost 0 bases, and 6 bases lay in between. There are 14 residues in the CDR3. The CDR3 DNA reads as TGTGCCAGCAGCGAGGGCGCAACTAATGAAAAACTGTTTTTT. This gives the protein CASSEGATNEKLFF.

This chain joins TRBV21-1 and TRBJ2-1; the table names TRBD1, a call not compared with the DNA. TRBV21-1 is marked as a pseudogene. This CDR3 contains 12 residues. In DNA form, the CDR3 reads TGTGCCAGCAGCAAGCACAGGAATGAGCAGTTCTTC. Its translation: CASSKHRNEQFF.

J is TRBJ2-3 and V is TRBV30, with 8 bases lining up with TRBD2. Germline assignment: CDR1 GTSNPN and CDR2 SVGIG (reference sequence). V was pared by 3 bases and J by 2 bases, with 4 bases of the junction left unmatched. There are 14 residues in the CDR3. CDR3 loop: CAWRKAGDTDTQYF. For the CDR3, the DNA is TGTGCCTGGAGGAAAGCGGGGGACACAGATACGCAGTATTTT.

The chain is built from TRBV19 and TRBJ2-1; D remains ambiguous. The CDR3 sequence is 15 residues long. Germline lookup yields CDR1 LNHDA and CDR2 SQIVND (reference sequence). Trimming shortened V by 3 bases and J by 2 bases, and 11 bases separated the two germline ends. CDR3 protein: CASSITMFPYNEQFF. CDR3 bases: TGTGCCAGTAGTATCACTATGTTCCCCTACAATGAGCAGTTCTTC.

This chain links TRBV18 with TRBJ2-1, with D tentatively TRBD1 (6 bases). V was trimmed by 3 bases and J by 0 bases, leaving 9 bases between them. The CDR3 runs 15 residues. Germline CDR1 is KGHSH and CDR2 is LQKENI. This chain's CDR3 is CASSPGHLSYNEQFF. The DNA for the CDR3 is TGTGCCAGCTCACCGGGACACCTCTCCTACAATGAGCAGTTCTTC. Filled out from reference TRBV18 and TRBJ2-1, the complete variable domain reads NAGVMQNPRHLVRRRGQEARLRCSPMKGHSHVYWYRQLPEEGLKFMVYLQKENIIDESGMPKERFSAEFPKEGPSILRIQQVVRGDSAAYFCASSPGHLSYNEQFFGPGTRLTVL.

CDR3 sequence: CSVSRDRAYNEQFF. The CDR3 DNA reads as TGCAGCGTTAGCCGGGACAGGGCCTACAATGAGCAGTTCTTC. The chain couples TRBV29-1 to TRBJ2-1; 9 nucleotides line up with TRBD1. Germline V gene sequence: CDR1 SQVTM, CDR2 ANQGSEA. This CDR3 is 14 amino acids long. Trimming removed 5 bases from V and 2 bases from J; junction bases left unmatched: 4.

The genes are TRBV13 and TRBJ2-3; 12 nucleotides agree with TRBD2. The CDR3 extends over 16 amino acids. The V gene's germline CDR1 is PRHDT and CDR2 FYEKMQ (reference sequence). V shed 1 base and J 5 bases; nucleotides not matched to a gene: 4. The CDR3 DNA reads as TGTGCCAGCAGCTTAGCTAGCGGGAGGGCCGTAGATACGCAGTATTTT. Translated, it gives CASSLASGRAVDTQYF. Full variable domain (remainder filled in from reference TRBV13 and TRBJ2-3): AAGVIQSPRHLIKEKRETATLKCYPIPRHDTVYWYQQGPGQDPQFLISFYEKMQSDKGSIPDRFSAQQFSDYHSELNMSSLELGDSALYFCASSLASGRAVDTQYFGPGTRLTVL.

The rearrangement links TRBV2 to TRBJ2-1; D may be TRBD1 or TRBD2 (5 bases each). This CDR3 comprises 12 residues. Trimming stripped 11 bases from V and 4 bases from J, with 12 bases between. The germline V gene encodes CDR1 SNHLY and CDR2 FYNNEI. The chain's CDR3 is CASRGRYNEQFF. The CDR3 nucleotides are TGTGCCTCCCGGGGCCGATACAATGAGCAGTTCTTC. The whole variable domain, filled in from reference TRBV2 and TRBJ2-1, reads EPEVTQTPSHQVTQMGQEVILRCVPISNHLYFYWYRQILGQKVEFLVSFYNNEISEKSEIFDDQFSVERPDGSNFTLKIRSTKLEDSAMYFCASRGRYNEQFFGPGTRLTVL.

The rearrangement links TRBV5-1 to TRBJ1-1; the D is unclear. This CDR3 is 13 amino acids long. Per the germline V gene, CDR1 is SGHRS and CDR2 is YFSETQ. V gave up 5 bases and J gave up 5 bases, with 13 bases separating them. In nucleotides, the CDR3 is TGCGCCAGCAGATTGACCTGGGAGACTGAAGCTTTCTTT. Its protein is CASRLTWETEAFF.

The rearrangement uses TRBV18 and TRBJ1-5; D perhaps matches TRBD1 (5 bases). The CDR3 is 15 residues long. V was pared by 3 bases and J by 7 bases, with 16 bases between. The germline V gene has CDR1 KGHSH and CDR2 LQKENI. The DNA for the CDR3 is TGTGCCAGCTCACCCATCCGGGACGGAGCACAGCCCCAGCATTTT. This translates into CASSPIRDGAQPQHF.

The V and J genes are TRBV20-1 and TRBJ2-7; 7 nucleotides line up with TRBD1. J gave up 5 bases and V 5 bases, and 3 bases lay outside the gene matches. The CDR3 runs 11 residues. CDR1 is DFQATT, CDR2 SNEGSKA, per germline (reference sequence). This CDR3 is CSALDRDEQYF. CDR3 DNA: TGCAGTGCTCTAGACAGGGACGAGCAGTACTTC.

The chain links TRBV5-4 to TRBJ1-2, with D perhaps TRBD1 (6 bases). The CDR3 covers 13 residues. V dropped 3 bases and J dropped 4 bases, with 10 bases sitting between them. Per the germline V gene, CDR1 is SGHNT and CDR2 is YYREEE (reference sequence). The CDR3, as DNA: TGTGCCAGCAGCTACCCAGGGGTCTATGGCTACACCTTC. This translates into CASSYPGVYGYTF.

Worth noting for this clone: It may be a read error: a sequence one base away is much more abundant. The sample holds other DNA sequences that translate to the same CDR3. CDR3 sequence (DNA): TGCGCCAGCAGCCCGGACATCGGAGGTAATCAGCCCCAGCATTTT. It is translated as CASSPDIGGNQPQHF. The rearrangement uses TRBV5-1 and TRBJ1-5; tentative D call: TRBD1 (5 bases). The ends were cut back, 4 bases at V and 4 bases at J, with 15 bases in the middle. The CDR3 totals 15 residues. Germline V gives CDR1 SGHRS, CDR2 YFSETQ. Full variable domain (outside the CDR3, taken from reference TRBV5-1 and TRBJ1-5): KAGVTQTPRYLIKTRGQQVTLSCSPISGHRSVSWYQQTPGQGLQFLFEYFSETQRNKGNFPGRFSGRQFSNSRSEMNVSTLELGDSALYLCASSPDIGGNQPQHFGDGTRLSIL.

This clone was observed once. This sequence joins TRBV7-9 and TRBJ2-5, with 9 bases identical to TRBD2. Trimming removed 1 base from V and 4 bases from J; junction bases left unmatched: 1. The CDR3 has 14 amino acids. Germline V gene lookup returns CDR1 SEHNR and CDR2 FQNEAQ (reference sequence). CDR3 residues: CASSLGLAAETQYF. DNA for the CDR3: TGTGCCAGCAGCTTAGGACTAGCGGCAGAGACCCAGTACTTC.

This clone has a single count. The rearrangement joins TRBV7-3 to TRBJ1-1; a weak D match, TRBD1 (5 bases). V lost 2 bases and J lost 0, with 10 bases in between. Germline V gene data show CDR1 as SGHTA and CDR2 as FQGTGA. The length of the CDR3 is 15 residues. The CDR3 nucleotides are TGTGCCAGCAGCTTAGCCAGGGATATGAACACTGAAGCTTTCTTT. Its protein product is CASSLARDMNTEAFF.

CDR3 sequence reads: CASSLATFNEQFF. The CDR3 DNA reads as TGTGCCAGCAGCTTAGCGACTTTCAATGAGCAGTTCTTC. This chain links TRBV7-6 with TRBJ2-1, with D uncertain. The CDR3 is 13 amino acids. CDR1 is SGHVS, CDR2 FNYEAQ, per germline. V lost 0 bases to trimming and J lost 6 bases, with 6 bases between them.

This chain uses TRBV29-1 with TRBJ2-5; possibly TRBD1 for D (7 bases). Trimming removed 4 bases from V and 4 bases from J, with 16 bases in between. Germline V gene lookup returns CDR1 SQVTM and CDR2 ANQGSEA. The CDR3 is 14 residues long. In nucleotides, the CDR3 is TGCAGCGTTGTAGGGAGACAGGGAGGAGAGACCCAGTACTTC. The encoded protein is CSVVGRQGGETQYF.

This clone was detected only a few times. The V call is TRBV5-1, the J call TRBJ2-1; maybe TRBD2 (6 bases). Germline V gene sequence: CDR1 SGHRS, CDR2 YFSETQ. CDR3 length: 12 residues. The V and J ends lost 3 bases and 9 bases respectively, with 10 bases between them. The CDR3 coding sequence is TGCGCCAGCAGCTCGGAGGGGAGTGAGCAGTTCTTC. This sequence encodes CASSSEGSEQFF.

This clone was seen only a few times. The genes are TRBV7-9 and TRBJ2-7, with unresolved D. The ends were cut back, 6 bases at V and 2 bases at J, with 5 bases in the middle. The CDR3 length is 11 residues. Germline CDR1 reads SEHNR; CDR2 reads FQNEAQ (reference sequence). The DNA of the CDR3 is TGTGCCAGCAGTTCTACCTACGAGCAGTACGTC. The encoded protein is CASSSTYEQYV.

The rearrangement links TRBV7-6 to TRBJ2-5, with TRBD1 as a possible D gene (6 bases). The end of the DNA aligns better with TRBJ2-7, so the J call may be wrong. Germline V CDR1 and CDR2: SGHVS, FNYEAQ. The CDR3 length is 13 residues. The CDR3 sequence: CASSLTQGHEQYF. CDR3 coding DNA: TGTGCCAGCAGCTTAACACAGGGCCACGAGCAGTACTTC.

The chain is built from TRBV6-5 and TRBJ2-5; D remains ambiguous. The end of the DNA aligns better with TRBJ2-7, so the J call may be wrong. The V gene's germline CDR1 is MNHEY and CDR2 SVGAGI. The CDR3 length is 14 residues. The CDR3 nucleotides are TGTGCCAGCAGTATAGTCCGCGGCTCCTACGAGCAGTACTTC. It specifies CASSIVRGSYEQYF.

The J gene is TRBJ1-2, the V gene TRBV6-1; D remains unclear. V was clipped by 3 bases and J by 2 bases, with 10 bases between them. The CDR3 is 14 residues long. Germline CDR1 reads MNHNS; CDR2 reads SASEGT. The DNA of the CDR3 is TGTGCCAGCAGTGATGCCGGACCAAACTATGGCTACACCTTC. It specifies CASSDAGPNYGYTF.

The chain employs TRBV7-3 and TRBJ2-2, with 10 bases aligning to TRBD2. J lost 6 bases, V lost 5 bases, and 9 bases had no gene match. The germline V gene has CDR1 SGHTA and CDR2 FQGTGA. The CDR3 spans 16 residues. The DNA of the CDR3 is TGTGCCAGCAGCCAGGGACTAGCGCGAGGAGCCGGGGAGCTGTTTTTT. Protein product: CASSQGLARGAGELFF.

J is TRBJ1-2 and V is TRBV4-2; the match to TRBD1 covers 7 bases. Germline CDR1 and CDR2: LGHNA and YNFKEQ. With V trimmed by 6 bases and J by 6 bases, 13 bases remained unmatched. This CDR3 has 15 amino acids. This chain's CDR3 is CASRNPLQGGNGYTF. CDR3 nucleotide sequence: TGTGCCAGCAGGAATCCTCTTCAGGGGGGAAATGGCTACACCTTC.

The chain links TRBV5-4 to TRBJ1-1; D gene ambiguous. Germline-derived CDR1 and CDR2 are SGHNT and YYREEE (reference sequence). V lost 9 bases to trimming and J lost 1 base, with 16 bases between them. This CDR3 region has 14 residues. The CDR3 region is CATYAATWNTEAFF. In DNA, the CDR3 is TGTGCCACCTACGCAGCGACATGGAACACTGAAGCTTTCTTT. The whole variable domain, remainder taken from reference TRBV5-4 and TRBJ1-1, is ETGVTQSPTHLIKTRGQQVTLRCSSQSGHNTVSWYQQALGQGPQFIFQYYREEENGRGNFPPRFSGLQFPNYSSELNVNALELDDSALYLCATYAATWNTEAFFGQGTRLTVV.

The chain carries TRBV7-3 and TRBJ2-7; D remains unclear. Trimming took 4 bases from V and 3 from J, leaving 16 bases between them. Germline CDR1 is SGHTA and CDR2 is FQGTGA. The CDR3 is made up of 15 amino acids. The CDR3 region has the DNA TGTGCCAGCAGCTCCCCCTCGCGGAGAGACTACGAGCAGTACTTC. It codes for CASSSPSRRDYEQYF. Full variable domain (remainder filled in from reference TRBV7-3 and TRBJ2-7): GAGVSQTPSNKVTEKGKYVELRCDPISGHTALYWYRQSLGQGPEFLIYFQGTGAADDSGLPNDRFFAVRPEGSVSTLKIQRTERGDSAVYLCASSSPSRRDYEQYFGPGTRLTVT.